The rows below give T cell receptor beta chains drawn from one sample of a study of blood T cells in healthy people across ages. A single record per CDR3 protein comes from TCRdb applying MiXCR to the 5' RACE reads. The table shows around 800,000 distinct CDR3 sequences, with about half occurring only once. The sequenced sample consisted of blood. These receptors all come from a man older than 75 in good health. CDR3s include the opening cysteine and the closing phenylalanine or tryptophan. A D gene is named only where the DNA matches it firmly. Part of the rows lack a size; the others show once, few, many or a class for expanded clones.

clone_size: -; j_call: TRBJ2-7; d_call: TRBD1; v_call: TRBV20-1; cdr3_nt: TGCAGAGAGGACAGGGGCTCCTACAATGAGCAGTACTTC; cdr3_aa: CREDRGSYNEQYF
clone_size: -; j_call: TRBJ1-2; d_call: TRBD1; v_call: TRBV5-1; cdr3_nt: TGCGCCAGCAGCTTTGAGACAGGGGCAGGCTATGGCTACACCTTC; cdr3_aa: CASSFETGAGYGYTF
clone_size: -; j_call: TRBJ2-2; d_call: TRBD1; v_call: TRBV6-2/TRBV6-3; cdr3_nt: TGTGCCAGCAGTTACTCCGGGACAGCCAACACCGGGGAGCTGTTTTTT; cdr3_aa: CASSYSGTANTGELFF
clone_size: many; j_call: TRBJ2-3; d_call: -; v_call: TRBV5-1; cdr3_nt: TGCGCCAGCAGCTCGAGCCCTCGTGCTAGCACAGATACGCAGTATTTT; cdr3_aa: CASSSSPRASTDTQYF
clone_size: -; j_call: TRBJ2-5; d_call: TRBD2; v_call: TRBV29-1; cdr3_nt: TGCAGCGCCCAACCACTAGCGGGGGCCCACCAAGAGACCCAGTACTTC; cdr3_aa: CSAQPLAGAHQETQYF
clone_size: few; j_call: TRBJ2-3; d_call: TRBD1; v_call: TRBV20-1; cdr3_nt: TGCAGTGCTAGATGGCCAGGGGGAGAAGATACGCAGTATTTT; cdr3_aa: CSARWPGGEDTQYF
clone_size: -; j_call: TRBJ1-4; d_call: TRBD1; v_call: TRBV27; cdr3_nt: TGTGCCAGCAGTTATCACAGGGGGTCTCCTAATGAAAAACTGTTTTTT; cdr3_aa: CASSYHRGSPNEKLFF
clone_size: -; j_call: TRBJ2-3; d_call: TRBD2; v_call: TRBV5-1; cdr3_nt: TGCGCCAGCAGAAGAGTAGCGGGAGTCGGTCCTAGCACAGATACGCAGTATTTT; cdr3_aa: CASRRVAGVGPSTDTQYF
clone_size: few; j_call: TRBJ2-7; d_call: TRBD2; v_call: TRBV6-8; cdr3_nt: TGTGCCAGCAGTTTAGGGCTAGCGGGACCCAGCTCCTACGAGCAGTACTTC; cdr3_aa: CASSLGLAGPSSYEQYF
clone_size: -; j_call: TRBJ1-1; d_call: -; v_call: TRBV2; cdr3_nt: TGTGCCAGCAGTGGAGGGATGAACACTGAAGCTTTCTTT; cdr3_aa: CASSGGMNTEAFF
clone_size: -; j_call: TRBJ2-3; d_call: TRBD1; v_call: TRBV18; cdr3_nt: TGTGCCAGCTCACGCAGGGGGCTTCACCCAGATACGCAGTATTTT; cdr3_aa: CASSRRGLHPDTQYF
clone_size: many; j_call: TRBJ2-3; d_call: TRBD1; v_call: TRBV12-3/TRBV12-4; cdr3_nt: TGTGCCAGCAGAAAACAGGGGGCAGGCGATACGCAGTATTTT; cdr3_aa: CASRKQGAGDTQYF
clone_size: -; j_call: TRBJ2-1; d_call: TRBD2; v_call: TRBV7-3; cdr3_nt: TGTGCCAGCAGCCGGGGGGGGCCCGTCAATGAGCAGTTCTTC; cdr3_aa: CASSRGGPVNEQFF
clone_size: -; j_call: TRBJ2-7; d_call: -; v_call: TRBV12-5; cdr3_nt: TGTGCTAGTGGTACTCGCTACTACGAGCAGTACTTC; cdr3_aa: CASGTRYYEQYF
clone_size: -; j_call: TRBJ1-2; d_call: -; v_call: TRBV2; cdr3_nt: TGTGCCAGCAGTGAGCGGGGTAGGGCTGGCTACACCTTC; cdr3_aa: CASSERGRAGYTF
clone_size: few; j_call: TRBJ2-7; d_call: -; v_call: TRBV7-2; cdr3_nt: TGTGCCAGCAGCTTAGTAGGGGAGACTCGTTACGAGCAGTACTTC; cdr3_aa: CASSLVGETRYEQYF
clone_size: few; j_call: TRBJ2-3; d_call: TRBD2; v_call: TRBV6-6; cdr3_nt: TGTGCCAGCAGTTACTCGAAGCGGGAGGAAGATACGCAGTATTTT; cdr3_aa: CASSYSKREEDTQYF
clone_size: -; j_call: TRBJ2-1; d_call: TRBD2; v_call: TRBV6-6; cdr3_nt: TGTGCCAACAGTTACGGGACTAGCGGGAGTTTTGGTAATGAGCAGTTCTTC; cdr3_aa: CANSYGTSGSFGNEQFF
clone_size: -; j_call: TRBJ2-7; d_call: -; v_call: TRBV20-1; cdr3_nt: TGCAGTACCTCCCGTTTCAGGGAAGGAAGCGAGCAGTACTTC; cdr3_aa: CSTSRFREGSEQYF
clone_size: -; j_call: TRBJ2-1; d_call: -; v_call: TRBV20-1; cdr3_nt: TGCAGTACGGGCAGGGGAGATGAGCAGTTCTTC; cdr3_aa: CSTGRGDEQFF
clone_size: few; j_call: TRBJ1-2; d_call: -; v_call: TRBV11-2; cdr3_nt: TGTGCCAGCAGCTTCGGCAGGTACTATGGCTACACCTTC; cdr3_aa: CASSFGRYYGYTF
clone_size: many; j_call: TRBJ2-1; d_call: TRBD1; v_call: TRBV15; cdr3_nt: TGTGCCACCAGCAGCGACAGGGGGCCAAACAATGAGCAGTTCTTC; cdr3_aa: CATSSDRGPNNEQFF
clone_size: -; j_call: TRBJ2-1; d_call: TRBD2; v_call: TRBV7-3; cdr3_nt: TGTGCCAGCAGCTCACGGGGGGGGATAGCGGGAGGGAATGAGCAGTTCTTC; cdr3_aa: CASSSRGGIAGGNEQFF
clone_size: once; j_call: TRBJ2-4; d_call: -; v_call: TRBV5-1; cdr3_nt: TGCGCCAGCAGCTCCCACCCTGGGGCTGATAACATTCAGTACTTC; cdr3_aa: CASSSHPGADNIQYF
clone_size: -; j_call: TRBJ2-5; d_call: TRBD2; v_call: TRBV20-1; cdr3_nt: TGCAGTGCCACGAGTTACGGACTAGCGGGCCCGTTTCTCCAAGAGACCCAGTACTTC; cdr3_aa: CSATSYGLAGPFLQETQYF
clone_size: -; j_call: TRBJ2-1; d_call: TRBD1; v_call: TRBV18; cdr3_nt: TGTGCCAGCTCACCGAGGACAGGGGTGAGACTAGTGGGAAGCTCCTACAATGAGCAGTTCTTC; cdr3_aa: CASSPRTGVRLVGSSYNEQFF
clone_size: -; j_call: TRBJ1-4; d_call: -; v_call: TRBV12-3/TRBV12-4; cdr3_nt: TGTGCCAGCGGACGGAATACTAATGAAAAACTGTTTTTT; cdr3_aa: CASGRNTNEKLFF
clone_size: -; j_call: TRBJ2-7; d_call: -; v_call: TRBV20-1; cdr3_nt: TGCAGTGCTAGAGATTTGGGGAGTCGCTCCTACAATGAGCAGTACTTC; cdr3_aa: CSARDLGSRSYNEQYF
clone_size: -; j_call: TRBJ2-3; d_call: TRBD2; v_call: TRBV27; cdr3_nt: TGTGCCAGCAGTTTACTGGGAGGGCCGATGTCAGATACGCAGTATTTT; cdr3_aa: CASSLLGGPMSDTQYF
clone_size: few; j_call: TRBJ1-1; d_call: -; v_call: TRBV10-3; cdr3_nt: TGTGCCATCAGTGCGGTGAACACTGAAGCTTTCTTT; cdr3_aa: CAISAVNTEAFF
clone_size: -; j_call: TRBJ2-2; d_call: -; v_call: TRBV7-2; cdr3_nt: TGTGCCAGCAGCATAGGGGTCCCGGGAGAATATCGCACCGGGGAGCTGTTTTTT; cdr3_aa: CASSIGVPGEYRTGELFF
clone_size: few; j_call: TRBJ2-1; d_call: -; v_call: TRBV30; cdr3_nt: TGTGCCTGTAGCTTTGGACGATACAATGAGCAGTTCTTC; cdr3_aa: CACSFGRYNEQFF
clone_size: few; j_call: TRBJ2-3; d_call: -; v_call: TRBV20-1; cdr3_nt: TGCAGTGCTAGAGTCAGCGGAGATAACACAGATACGCAGTATTTT; cdr3_aa: CSARVSGDNTDTQYF
clone_size: -; j_call: TRBJ2-3; d_call: -; v_call: TRBV4-3; cdr3_nt: TGCGCCAGCAGCCAAGGGTCCCAGGGGAGCACAGATACGCAGTATTTT; cdr3_aa: CASSQGSQGSTDTQYF
clone_size: many; j_call: TRBJ2-5; d_call: -; v_call: TRBV5-1; cdr3_nt: TGCGCCAGCAGCTTGCTCCAGGGAGGAGAGACCCAGTACTTC; cdr3_aa: CASSLLQGGETQYF
clone_size: -; j_call: TRBJ2-1; d_call: -; v_call: TRBV15; cdr3_nt: TGTGCCACCAGCTACGGCGGGGGCGTTAACAATGAGCAGTTCTTC; cdr3_aa: CATSYGGGVNNEQFF
clone_size: -; j_call: TRBJ2-7; d_call: -; v_call: TRBV29-1; cdr3_nt: TGCAGCGTTGGGACAGCCGTTTCCTACGAGCAGTACTTC; cdr3_aa: CSVGTAVSYEQYF
clone_size: -; j_call: TRBJ2-1; d_call: -; v_call: TRBV24-1; cdr3_nt: TGTGCCACCAGTGGGGGAGCCGGGACTGACGGATACAATGAGCAGTTCTTC; cdr3_aa: CATSGGAGTDGYNEQFF
clone_size: -; j_call: TRBJ2-7; d_call: TRBD2; v_call: TRBV12-3/TRBV12-4; cdr3_nt: TGTGCCAGCAGTTTAGGTTTTCTAGCGGGAACCAATACTGCCTACAATGAGCAGTACTTC; cdr3_aa: CASSLGFLAGTNTAYNEQYF
clone_size: -; j_call: TRBJ2-1; d_call: TRBD2; v_call: TRBV2; cdr3_nt: TGTGCCGGCAGTGATCCTAGCGGCCTCTACAATGAGCAGTTCTTC; cdr3_aa: CAGSDPSGLYNEQFF
clone_size: -; j_call: TRBJ2-7; d_call: -; v_call: TRBV29-1; cdr3_nt: TGCAGCGTCCTCAGGAACCTGGGGTACGAGCAGTACTTC; cdr3_aa: CSVLRNLGYEQYF
clone_size: -; j_call: TRBJ1-2; d_call: -; v_call: TRBV14; cdr3_nt: TGTGCCAGCAGCCAAAACAGGGATAACTATGGCTACACCTTC; cdr3_aa: CASSQNRDNYGYTF